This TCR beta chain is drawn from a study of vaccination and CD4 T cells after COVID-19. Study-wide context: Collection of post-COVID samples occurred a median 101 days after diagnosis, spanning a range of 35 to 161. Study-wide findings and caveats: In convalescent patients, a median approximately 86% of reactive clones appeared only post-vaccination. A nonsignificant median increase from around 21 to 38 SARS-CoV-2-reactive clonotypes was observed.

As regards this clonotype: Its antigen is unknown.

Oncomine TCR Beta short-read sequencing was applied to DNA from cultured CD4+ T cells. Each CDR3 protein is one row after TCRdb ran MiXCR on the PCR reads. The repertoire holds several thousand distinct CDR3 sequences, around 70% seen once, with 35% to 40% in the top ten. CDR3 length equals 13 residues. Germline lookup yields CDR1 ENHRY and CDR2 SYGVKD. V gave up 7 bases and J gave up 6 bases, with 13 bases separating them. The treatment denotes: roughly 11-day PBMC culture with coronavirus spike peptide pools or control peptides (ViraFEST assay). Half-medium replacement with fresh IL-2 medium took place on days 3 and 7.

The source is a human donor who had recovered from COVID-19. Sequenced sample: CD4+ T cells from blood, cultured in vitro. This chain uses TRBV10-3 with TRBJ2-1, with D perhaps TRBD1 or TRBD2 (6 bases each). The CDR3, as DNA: TGTGCCATCAAGTGGGGGGCTAGCAATGAGCAGTTCTTC. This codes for CAIKWGASNEQFF.